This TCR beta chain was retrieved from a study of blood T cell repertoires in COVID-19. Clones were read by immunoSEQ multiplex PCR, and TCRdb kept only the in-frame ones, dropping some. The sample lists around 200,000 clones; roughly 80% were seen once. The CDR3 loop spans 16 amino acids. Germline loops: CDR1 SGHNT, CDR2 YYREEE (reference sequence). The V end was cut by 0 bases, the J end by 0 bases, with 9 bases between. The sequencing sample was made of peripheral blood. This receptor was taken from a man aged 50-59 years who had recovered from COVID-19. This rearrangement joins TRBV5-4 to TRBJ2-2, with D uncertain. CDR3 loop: CASSLEANPNTGELFF. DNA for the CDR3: TGTGCCAGCAGCTTGGAAGCGAATCCGAACACCGGGGAGCTGTTTTTT.